The present TCR beta chain was sequenced within a study of PD-1 blockade in mismatch repair-deficient tumors. The table came from immunoSEQ multiplex PCR; TCRdb's copy has only in-frame clones and leaves some out. The profile shows about 100,000 clones, 70% to 85% of them singletons. The CDR3 spans 14 residues. Per the germline V gene, CDR1 is SGHVS and CDR2 is FNYEAQ. V lost 8 bases, J lost 6 bases, and 8 bases stayed unmatched. This clone was picked up a small number of times. V usage is TRBV7-6 and J usage is TRBJ2-1; TRBD1 matches at 9 bases. Specimen: peripheral blood, collected 35 to 37 weeks after starting pembrolizumab. The TCR comes from an adult with mismatch repair-deficient cancer. This chain's CDR3 is CASGGGQGSNEQFF. The CDR3 DNA follows: TGTGCCAGCGGAGGGGGACAGGGATCCAATGAGCAGTTCTTC.